A selection of T cell receptor beta chains follows, all from one sample in a study of vaccination and CD4 T cells after COVID-19. A single record per CDR3 protein comes from TCRdb applying MiXCR to the PCR reads. The table records approximately 17,000 distinct CDR3 sequences, about 53% of them present only once. Their specific antigens are unknown. Specimen: CD4+ T cells from blood, cultured in vitro. The source of these receptors is a human donor who had recovered from COVID-19. The CDR3 runs from the conserved cysteine through the conserved F or W. The D gene is left open where the match is weak. For some rows the clone size is stated as once, few or many, or as a class when expanded; others skip it.

v_call: TRBV20-1
clone_size: .
d_call: TRBD2
j_call: TRBJ2-7
cdr3_aa: CSARGRGRARGAYYEQYF
cdr3_nt: TGCAGTGCTAGAGGTCGGGGGAGGGCCCGGGGAGCCTACTACGAGCAGTACTTC

v_call: TRBV18
clone_size: .
d_call: .
j_call: TRBJ1-5
cdr3_aa: CASSPGDQPQHF
cdr3_nt: TGTGCCAGCTCACCAGGGGATCAGCCCCAGCATTTT

v_call: TRBV7-3
clone_size: .
d_call: .
j_call: TRBJ2-2
cdr3_aa: CASSPRSTGELFF
cdr3_nt: TGTGCCAGCAGCCCCCGGTCCACCGGGGAGCTGTTTTTT

v_call: TRBV7-2
clone_size: few
d_call: .
j_call: TRBJ1-5
cdr3_aa: CASSSGTRENQPQHF
cdr3_nt: TGTGCCAGCAGCTCCGGGACAAGGGAAAATCAGCCCCAGCATTTT

v_call: TRBV19
clone_size: .
d_call: .
j_call: TRBJ2-3
cdr3_aa: CASNRDSRDTQYF
cdr3_nt: TGTGCCAGTAACAGGGACTCCCGTGATACGCAGTATTTT

v_call: TRBV12-3/TRBV12-4
clone_size: .
d_call: .
j_call: TRBJ1-5
cdr3_aa: CASSASRVRGQPQHF
cdr3_nt: TGTGCCAGCAGTGCATCCAGGGTTAGGGGTCAGCCCCAGCATTTT

v_call: TRBV18
clone_size: .
d_call: .
j_call: TRBJ2-5
cdr3_aa: CASSPISRDETQYF
cdr3_nt: TGTGCCAGCTCACCGATATCCCGGGACGAGACCCAGTACTTC

v_call: TRBV10-3
clone_size: .
d_call: .
j_call: TRBJ2-3
cdr3_aa: CAISERKGLTIPPHIVDTQYF
cdr3_nt: TGTGCCATCAGTGAACGAAAGGGCCTCACCATACCCCCACACATTGTAGATACGCAGTATTTT

v_call: TRBV19
clone_size: few
d_call: TRBD2
j_call: TRBJ2-1
cdr3_aa: CASSMRSSGRAGEQFF
cdr3_nt: TGTGCCAGTAGTATGCGGAGCAGCGGGAGGGCGGGAGAGCAGTTCTTC

v_call: TRBV6-1
clone_size: .
d_call: .
j_call: TRBJ1-2
cdr3_aa: CASSPNRNGYTF
cdr3_nt: TGTGCCAGCAGCCCCAACCGGAATGGCTACACCTTC

v_call: TRBV20-1
clone_size: .
d_call: .
j_call: TRBJ2-3
cdr3_aa: CSARAQNTQYF
cdr3_nt: TGCAGTGCTAGAGCTCAAAATACGCAGTATTTT

v_call: TRBV20-1
clone_size: .
d_call: .
j_call: TRBJ1-2
cdr3_aa: CSARRVLSGYTF
cdr3_nt: TGCAGTGCTCGGAGGGTCTTGAGTGGCTACACCTTC